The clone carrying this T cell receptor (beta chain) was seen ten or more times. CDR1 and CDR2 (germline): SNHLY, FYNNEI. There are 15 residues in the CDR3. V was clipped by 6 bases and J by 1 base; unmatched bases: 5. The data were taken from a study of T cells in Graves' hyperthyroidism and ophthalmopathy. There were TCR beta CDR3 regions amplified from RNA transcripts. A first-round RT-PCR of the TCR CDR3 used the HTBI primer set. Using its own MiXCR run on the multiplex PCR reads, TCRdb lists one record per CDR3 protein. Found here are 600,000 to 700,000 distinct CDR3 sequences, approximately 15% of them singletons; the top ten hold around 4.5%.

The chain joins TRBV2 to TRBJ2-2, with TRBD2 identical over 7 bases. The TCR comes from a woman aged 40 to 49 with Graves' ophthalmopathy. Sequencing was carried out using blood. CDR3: CASRALALNTGELFF. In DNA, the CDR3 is TGTGCCAGCAGGGCACTAGCGTTGAACACCGGGGAGCTGTTTTTT.